The rows below give T cell receptor beta chains drawn from one sample of a study of shared clonotypes between healthy human individuals. Data came from immunoSEQ multiplex PCR; TCRdb stores just in-frame clones and leaves some out. The profile shows over 2 million clones, over 85% of them singletons. Input material: naive CD8+ T cells sorted from blood. Every receptor here comes from a man aged 18-30 years in good health. CDR3s include the opening cysteine and the closing phenylalanine or tryptophan. A D gene is named only where the DNA matches it firmly. Some rows have no size entry. The others give once, few or many, or a class for an expanded clone.

V	size	D	J	CDR3	DNA
TRBV7-2	-	TRBD1	TRBJ2-1	CAGTEYNEQFF	TGTGCAGGGACAGAGTACAATGAGCAGTTCTTC
TRBV30	-	-	TRBJ1-2	CAWSRWTDGYTF	TGTGCCTGGAGTCGGTGGACGGATGGCTACACCTTC
TRBV25-1	-	TRBD2	TRBJ2-7	CASSGLAGGLSYEQYF	TGTGCCAGCAGTGGGTTAGCGGGAGGGCTTTCCTACGAGCAGTACTTC
TRBV7-8	-	-	TRBJ2-7	CASSLGSGYEQYF	TGTGCCAGCAGCTTAGGGTCAGGCTACGAGCAGTACTTC
TRBV29-1	-	-	TRBJ2-5	CSVARETQYF	TGCAGCGTGGCCCGGGAGACCCAGTACTTC
TRBV4-1	-	-	TRBJ2-2	CASSQVYGGAGELFF	TGCGCCAGCAGCCAAGTCTACGGAGGTGCCGGGGAGCTGTTTTTT
TRBV4-1	-	-	TRBJ1-1	CASSQTGVDTEAFF	TGCGCCAGCAGCCAAACCGGTGTGGACACTGAAGCTTTCTTT
TRBV15	-	TRBD1	TRBJ1-1	CATSYRGSAEAFF	TGTGCCACCAGCTACAGGGGTAGTGCTGAAGCTTTCTTT
TRBV30	-	-	TRBJ2-5	CAWSVGGFQETQYF	TGTGCCTGGAGTGTAGGCGGATTCCAAGAGACCCAGTACTTC
TRBV15	-	TRBD1	TRBJ1-5	CATSRDRSEVGQGNQPQHF	TGTGCCACCAGCAGAGATCGGTCGGAGGTGGGACAGGGCAATCAGCCCCAGCATTTT
TRBV2	-	-	TRBJ2-4	CASSEGSSGIAKNIQYF	TGTGCCAGCAGTGAAGGTAGCAGTGGAATAGCCAAAAACATTCAGTACTTC
TRBV7-9	few	TRBD1	TRBJ2-2	CASSLVTGVTGELFF	TGTGCCAGCAGCTTAGTAACAGGGGTCACCGGGGAGCTGTTTTTT
TRBV11-2	once	-	TRBJ1-2	CASSFNPYYGYTF	TGTGCCAGCAGCTTTAACCCCTACTATGGCTACACCTTC
TRBV27	-	TRBD1	TRBJ1-6	CASRPGTAHSPLHF	TGTGCCAGCAGGCCCGGGACAGCCCATTCACCCCTCCACTTT
TRBV5-1	-	-	TRBJ2-7	CASSLEGGSPYEQYF	TGCGCCAGCAGCTTGGAAGGGGGTTCGCCCTACGAGCAGTACTTC